One and the same sample provided the 25 T cell receptor beta chains below, sequenced in a study of cytomegalovirus exposure and HLA in healthy donors. PCR primers comprised 60 Vbeta and 13 Jbeta primers. Generated by immunoSEQ multiplex PCR, the TCRdb table keeps only in-frame clones and is missing some. The sample has more than 90,000 clones, around three quarters seen once. The specimen sequenced was PBMCs. The receptor source for this set is a man aged 40-55 years in good health and CMV-seronegative.

This chain joins TRBV9 and TRBJ2-7; no definite D call. This CDR3 contains 12 residues. Trimming removed 3 bases at V and 5 bases at J, with 9 bases between. Germline CDR1 reads SGDLS; CDR2 reads YYNGEE. DNA for the CDR3: TGTGCCAGCAGCGGAAGAGCCGACGAGCAGTACTTC. Translation gives CASSGRADEQYF.

V and J are TRBV9 and TRBJ2-1; no reliable D call. Germline V gene lookup returns CDR1 SGDLS and CDR2 YYNGEE. The CDR3 has 13 amino acids. Trimming removed 3 bases at V and 1 base at J, with 5 bases between. The CDR3: CASSASSYNEQFF. CDR3 nucleotides: TGTGCCAGCAGCGCTAGTTCCTACAATGAGCAGTTCTTC.

J is TRBJ2-5 and V is TRBV2, with TRBD2 as a possible D gene (5 bases). CDR3 length: 12 residues. Germline loops: CDR1 SNHLY, CDR2 FYNNEI. The CDR3 sequence: CVLRGRSKTQYF. In DNA, the CDR3 is TGTGTCCTAAGAGGGCGGTCGAAGACCCAGTACTTC.

The CDR3 region is CASSSGTGGNQPQHF. CDR3 nucleotide sequence: TGTGCCAGCAGCTCGGGGACAGGAGGCAATCAGCCCCAGCATTTT. The chain links TRBV7-2 to TRBJ1-5; 8 positions match TRBD1. CDR1 is SGHTA, CDR2 FQGNSA, per germline. This CDR3 has 15 amino acids. V trimming: 4 bases; J trimming: 2 bases; junction bases outside the gene matches: 4.

V gene TRBV14 combines with J gene TRBJ1-1; D is ambiguous. CDR1 and CDR2 (germline): SGHDN, FVKESK. Trimming removed 0 bases at V and 6 bases at J, with 8 bases between. The CDR3 is 13 amino acids. CDR3 coding DNA: TGTGCCAGCAGCCAAGATTTGGGCGCTGAAGCTTTCTTT. The encoded protein is CASSQDLGAEAFF.

This chain links TRBV19 with TRBJ2-7, with D possibly matching TRBD2 (6 bases). The CDR3 sequence is 15 residues long. The V gene lost 2 bases and the J gene lost 2 bases, with 13 bases spanning the gap. CDR1 and CDR2 from the germline V gene are LNHDA and SQIVND (reference sequence). The CDR3 loop is CASSIISTGAYEQYF. In DNA form, the CDR3 reads TGTGCCAGTAGTATAATCTCGACGGGGGCCTACGAGCAGTACTTC.

The chain joins TRBV4-2 to TRBJ1-4; TRBD1 aligns across 7 bases. Trimming at V came to 2 bases and at J to 3 bases, leaving 3 bases not matched to a gene. The CDR3 length is 15 residues. Germline lookup yields CDR1 LGHNA and CDR2 YNFKEQ. CDR3 nucleotides: TGTGCCAGCAGCCAAAGGGGGCAGCCTAATGAAAAACTGTTTTTT. Translated, it gives CASSQRGQPNEKLFF.

This clone was counted once. The genes are TRBV6-1 and TRBJ2-5, with TRBD1 identical over 9 bases. The V segment lost 10 bases and the J segment 5 bases; nucleotides outside the gene matches: 11. This CDR3 has 14 amino acids. Germline lookup yields CDR1 MNHNS and CDR2 SASEGT. CDR3: CAITLDRGRETQYF. CDR3 bases: TGTGCCATCACATTGGACAGGGGTAGGGAGACCCAGTACTTC.

This clone appeared once. The chain has TRBV4-1 and TRBJ1-5; D uncertain. This CDR3 is 14 amino acids long. The V end was cut by 1 base, the J end by 3 bases, with 7 bases between. Germline CDR1 MGHRA, CDR2 YSYEKL. CDR3: CASSQVADNQPQHF. The CDR3 coding sequence is TGCGCCAGCAGCCAAGTGGCAGACAATCAGCCCCAGCATTTT.

V gene TRBV9 combines with J gene TRBJ2-7; D is perhaps TRBD1 (6 bases). V was shortened by 0 bases and J by 1 base, with 8 bases between the two germline ends. The CDR3 contains 14 residues. Germline loops: CDR1 SGDLS, CDR2 YYNGEE. The CDR3 loop reads CASSVGQASYEQYF. The DNA of the CDR3 is TGTGCCAGCAGCGTAGGACAGGCGTCCTACGAGCAGTACTTC.

The chain joins TRBV28 to TRBJ2-5; TRBD1 aligns across 8 bases. V lost 1 base to trimming and J lost 4 bases; unmatched junction nucleotides: 8. Germline V gene sequence: CDR1 MDHEN, CDR2 SYDVKM. This CDR3 comprises 16 residues. CDR3 residues: CASSLSEQGVRETQYF. CDR3 coding DNA: TGTGCCAGCAGTTTATCGGAACAGGGGGTGCGAGAGACCCAGTACTTC.

The chain couples TRBV9 to TRBJ2-5; the match to TRBD2 covers 10 bases. The CDR3 runs to 19 residues. The germline V gene encodes CDR1 SGDLS and CDR2 YYNGEE. The trim removed 4 bases at V and 6 bases at J, leaving 21 bases unmatched. The DNA for the CDR3 is TGTGCCAGCAGCTCCTCCCTGGGGCTAGCGGGAGAAAGTGTGAAGACCCAGTACTTC. This gives the protein CASSSSLGLAGESVKTQYF. The full variable domain, completed using reference TRBV9 and TRBJ2-5, is DSGVTQTPKHLITATGQRVTLRCSPRSGDLSVYWYQQSLDQGLQFLIQYYNGEERAKGNILERFSAQQFPDLHSELNLSSLELGDSALYFCASSSSLGLAGESVKTQYFGPGTRLLVL.

The chain is built from TRBV7-2 and TRBJ1-2, with D possibly matching TRBD1 (5 bases). This CDR3 comprises 14 residues. CDR1 is SGHTA, CDR2 FQGNSA, per germline. With 5 bases removed from V and 7 bases from J, the gap between germline ends came to 17 bases. CDR3 sequence reads: CASSHLGEGFGYTF. The CDR3 nucleotides read TGTGCCAGCAGCCACCTGGGGGAGGGATTTGGCTACACCTTC.

This chain links TRBV9 with TRBJ1-1; D is uncertain. From germline, CDR1 is SGDLS and CDR2 YYNGEE. This CDR3 has 13 residues. V lost 2 bases and J 5 bases, leaving 10 bases between the germline ends. DNA for the CDR3: TGTGCCAGCAGCGTTGTCACTCGGACTGAAGCTTTCTTT. Its protein is CASSVVTRTEAFF.

CDR3 loop: CASSGESSGSSEQYF. CDR3 DNA sequence: TGCGCCAGCAGTGGGGAGTCTAGCGGGAGTTCCGAGCAGTACTTC. The chain joins TRBV10-1 to TRBJ2-5, with 10 bases fitting TRBD2. The closer fit of TRBJ2-7 to the DNA end suggests the J call may be wrong. Per germline, CDR1 WNHNN and CDR2 SYGVQD (reference sequence). This CDR3 is 15 amino acids long.

The chain employs TRBV6-1 and TRBJ1-3; TRBD1 is a possible D gene (6 bases). V was pared by 3 bases and J by 5 bases, with 14 bases between. The CDR3 spans 15 residues. Germline-derived CDR1 and CDR2 are MNHNS and SASEGT. The CDR3 loop is CASSDYRAIRNTIYF. Here the CDR3 DNA reads TGTGCCAGCAGTGATTACAGGGCAATCAGAAACACCATATATTTT.

The V call is TRBV7-6, the J call TRBJ1-1; D remains unclear. The CDR3 consists of 15 residues. CDR1 SGHVS and CDR2 FNYEAQ come from the germline V gene. V was trimmed by 2 bases and J by 1 base, leaving 11 bases between them. CDR3 coding DNA: TGTGCCAGCAGCTTATCGGGGTTGGCGAACACTGAAGCTTTCTTT. This gives the protein CASSLSGLANTEAFF.

The chain uses TRBV19 and TRBJ1-6, with D uncertain. V was shortened by 7 bases and J by 0 bases, with 10 bases between the two germline ends. The CDR3 sequence is 15 residues long. Germline V gene data show CDR1 as LNHDA and CDR2 as SQIVND (reference sequence). Here the CDR3 reads CASTPEGSYNSPLHF. CDR3 in DNA: TGTGCCAGTACCCCGGAGGGCTCCTATAATTCACCCCTCCACTTT.

This rearrangement joins TRBV11-2 to TRBJ2-5, with D perhaps TRBD2 (6 bases). Per germline, CDR1 SGHAT and CDR2 FQNNGV. The ends were cut back, 4 bases at V and 5 bases at J, with 20 bases in the middle. This CDR3 contains 16 residues. As DNA, the CDR3 is TGTGCCAGCAGCTCAAGATTAGGGACTTTTAGGGAGACCCAGTACTTC. This translates into CASSSRLGTFRETQYF.

The chain combines TRBV2 with TRBJ2-3; TRBD1 matches 10 bases. This CDR3 contains 16 residues. V was clipped by 6 bases and J by 2 bases; unmatched bases: 8. Germline V gene data show CDR1 as SNHLY and CDR2 as FYNNEI. CDR3 coding DNA: TGTGCCAGCAGACCGGGACAGGGGAGGGCCACAGATACGCAGTATTTT. It translates to CASRPGQGRATDTQYF.

This chain links TRBV7-9 with TRBJ2-5, with 7 positions matching TRBD1. The junction had 9 bases not matched to a gene; V was cut back by 6 bases and J by 5 bases. Germline values: CDR1 SEHNR, CDR2 FQNEAQ (reference sequence). There are 14 residues in the CDR3. The CDR3 sequence: CASSTRQGTETQYF. CDR3 in DNA: TGTGCCAGCAGTACAAGACAGGGCACTGAGACCCAGTACTTC. Based on the CDR3 plus reference TRBV7-9 and TRBJ2-5, the full variable domain is DTGVSQNPRHKITKRGQNVTFRCDPISEHNRLYWYRQTLGQGPEFLTYFQNEAQLEKSRLLSDRFSAERPKGSFSTLEIQRTEQGDSAMYLCASSTRQGTETQYFGPGTRLLVL.

The chain combines TRBV6-1 with TRBJ2-4, with 7 bases fitting TRBD1. In germline, CDR1 is MNHNS, CDR2 SASEGT. Trimming removed 6 bases from V and 3 bases from J; junction bases left unmatched: 8. The CDR3 has 15 residues. This CDR3 is CASSETGTVKNIQYF. The CDR3 DNA sequence: TGTGCCAGCAGCGAAACCGGGACAGTCAAAAACATTCAGTACTTC.

This clone has just a few counts. The V and J genes are TRBV2 and TRBJ1-2, with a tentative D call TRBD1 (6 bases). V dropped 6 bases and J dropped 6 bases, with 11 bases sitting between them. The germline V gene encodes CDR1 SNHLY and CDR2 FYNNEI. The CDR3 spans 12 residues. CDR3: CASRTNRDGYTF. The CDR3 region has the DNA TGTGCCAGCAGAACGAACAGGGATGGCTACACCTTC.

This chain connects TRBV19 to TRBJ2-3; D is perhaps TRBD1 (5 bases). The germline gives CDR1 LNHDA, CDR2 SQIVND (reference sequence). This CDR3 region has 15 residues. Trimming removed 2 bases at V and 5 bases at J, with 14 bases between. CDR3 loop: CASSITPRVEDTQYF. CDR3 nucleotides: TGTGCCAGTAGTATAACACCCAGGGTGGAAGATACGCAGTATTTT.

This clone was seen once. The chain couples TRBV6-5 to TRBJ2-5; D not certain. The germline V gene has CDR1 MNHEY and CDR2 SVGAGI. The length of the CDR3 is 16 residues. Trimming took off 2 bases at V and 1 base at J, with 14 bases between the two ends. DNA for the CDR3: TGTGCCAGCAGTTACCGTCTGGCGGAAACCCAAGAGACCCAGTACTTC. Amino acid sequence: CASSYRLAETQETQYF.